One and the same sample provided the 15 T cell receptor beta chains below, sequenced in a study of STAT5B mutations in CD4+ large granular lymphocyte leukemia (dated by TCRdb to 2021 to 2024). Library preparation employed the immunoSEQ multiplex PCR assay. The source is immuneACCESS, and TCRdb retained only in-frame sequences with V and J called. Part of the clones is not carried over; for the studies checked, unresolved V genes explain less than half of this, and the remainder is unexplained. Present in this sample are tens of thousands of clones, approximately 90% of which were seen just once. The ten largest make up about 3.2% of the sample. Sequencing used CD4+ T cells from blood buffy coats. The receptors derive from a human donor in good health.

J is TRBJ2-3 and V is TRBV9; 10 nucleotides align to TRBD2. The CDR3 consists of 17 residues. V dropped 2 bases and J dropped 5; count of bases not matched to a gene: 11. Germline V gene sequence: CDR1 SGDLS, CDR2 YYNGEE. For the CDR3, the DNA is TGTGCCAGCAGCGTTTCCCCTAGCGGGAGCGTTAGAGATACGCAGTATTTT. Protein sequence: CASSVSPSGSVRDTQYF.

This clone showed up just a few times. The CDR3 reads CASSLGVNTEAFF. For the CDR3, the DNA is TGTGCCAGCAGCTTGGGAGTGAACACTGAAGCTTTCTTT. This rearrangement joins TRBV5-5 to TRBJ1-1; D is unresolved. Germline V gene lookup returns CDR1 SGHKS and CDR2 YYEKEE (reference sequence). The CDR3 spans 13 residues. Trimming stripped 0 bases from V and 0 bases from J, with 3 bases between.

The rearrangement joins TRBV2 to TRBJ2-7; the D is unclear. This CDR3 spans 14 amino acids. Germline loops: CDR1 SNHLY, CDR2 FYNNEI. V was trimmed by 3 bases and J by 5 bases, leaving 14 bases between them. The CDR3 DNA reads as TGTGCCAGCAGTGATGGCCTAGTCGGGCACGAGCAGTACTTC. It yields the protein CASSDGLVGHEQYF.

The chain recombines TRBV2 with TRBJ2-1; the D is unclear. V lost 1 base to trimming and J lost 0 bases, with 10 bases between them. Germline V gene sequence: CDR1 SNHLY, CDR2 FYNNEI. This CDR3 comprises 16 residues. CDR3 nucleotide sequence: TGTGCCAGCAGTGAAGGTGGCAGCAACTCCTACAATGAGCAGTTCTTC. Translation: CASSEGGSNSYNEQFF.

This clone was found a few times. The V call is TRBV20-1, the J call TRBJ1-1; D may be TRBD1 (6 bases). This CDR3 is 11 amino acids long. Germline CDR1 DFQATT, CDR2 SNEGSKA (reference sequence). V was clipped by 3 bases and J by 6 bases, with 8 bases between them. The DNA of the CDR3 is TGCAGTGCTAGGGCAGGGGCTGAAGCTTTCTTT. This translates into CSARAGAEAFF.

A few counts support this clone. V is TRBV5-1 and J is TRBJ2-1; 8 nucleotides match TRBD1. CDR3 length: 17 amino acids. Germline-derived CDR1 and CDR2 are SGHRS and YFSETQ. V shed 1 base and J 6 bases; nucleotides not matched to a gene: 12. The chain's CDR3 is CASSLSQGASLLNEQFF. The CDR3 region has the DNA TGCGCCAGCAGCTTGTCGCAGGGGGCCTCGTTACTCAATGAGCAGTTCTTC.

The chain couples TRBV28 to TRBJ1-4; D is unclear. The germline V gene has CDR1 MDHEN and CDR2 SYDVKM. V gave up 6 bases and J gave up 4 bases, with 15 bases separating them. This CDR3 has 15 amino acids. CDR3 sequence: CASRNDGLYNEKLFF. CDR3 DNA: TGTGCCAGCAGGAACGACGGCCTATATAATGAAAAACTGTTTTTT.

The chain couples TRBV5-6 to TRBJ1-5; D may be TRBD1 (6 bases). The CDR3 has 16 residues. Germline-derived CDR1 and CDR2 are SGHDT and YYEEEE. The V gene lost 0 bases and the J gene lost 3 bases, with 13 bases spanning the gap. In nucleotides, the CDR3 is TGTGCCAGCAGCTTGGGGAACGGACAGATCAATCAGCCCCAGCATTTT. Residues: CASSLGNGQINQPQHF.

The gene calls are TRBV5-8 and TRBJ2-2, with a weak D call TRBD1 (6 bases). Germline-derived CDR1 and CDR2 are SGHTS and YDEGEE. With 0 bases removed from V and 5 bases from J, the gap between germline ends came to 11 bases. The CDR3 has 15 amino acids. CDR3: CASSLVGQRTGELFF. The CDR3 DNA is TGTGCCAGCAGCTTGGTCGGACAGAGGACCGGGGAGCTGTTTTTT.

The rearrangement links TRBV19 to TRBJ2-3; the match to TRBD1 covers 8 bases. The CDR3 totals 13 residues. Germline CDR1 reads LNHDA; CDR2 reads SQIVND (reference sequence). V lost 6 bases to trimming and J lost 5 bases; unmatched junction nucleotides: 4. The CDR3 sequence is CASRKTGGDTQYF. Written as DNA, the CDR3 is TGTGCCAGTAGGAAAACAGGGGGAGATACGCAGTATTTT.

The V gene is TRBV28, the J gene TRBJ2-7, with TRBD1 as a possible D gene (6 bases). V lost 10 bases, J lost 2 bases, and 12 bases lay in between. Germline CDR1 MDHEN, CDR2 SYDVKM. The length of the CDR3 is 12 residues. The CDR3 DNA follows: TGTGCCACCGTTGGACAGCCCTACGAGCAGTACTTC. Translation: CATVGQPYEQYF.

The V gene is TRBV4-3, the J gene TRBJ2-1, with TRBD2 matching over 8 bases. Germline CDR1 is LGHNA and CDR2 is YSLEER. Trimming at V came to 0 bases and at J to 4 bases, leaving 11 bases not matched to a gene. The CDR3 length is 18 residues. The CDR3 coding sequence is TGCGCCAGCAGCCAAGAGGGTATAGCGGGGTCCCCGTACAATGAGCAGTTCTTC. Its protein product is CASSQEGIAGSPYNEQFF.

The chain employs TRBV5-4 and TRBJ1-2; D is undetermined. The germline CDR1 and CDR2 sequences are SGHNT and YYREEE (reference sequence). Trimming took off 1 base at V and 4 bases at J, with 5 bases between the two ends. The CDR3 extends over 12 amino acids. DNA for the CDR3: TGTGCCAGCAGCTTGTCCAGCTATGGCTACACCTTC. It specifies CASSLSSYGYTF. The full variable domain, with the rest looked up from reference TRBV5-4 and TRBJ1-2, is ETGVTQSPTHLIKTRGQQVTLRCSSQSGHNTVSWYQQALGQGPQFIFQYYREEENGRGNFPPRFSGLQFPNYSSELNVNALELDDSALYLCASSLSSYGYTFGSGTRLTVV.

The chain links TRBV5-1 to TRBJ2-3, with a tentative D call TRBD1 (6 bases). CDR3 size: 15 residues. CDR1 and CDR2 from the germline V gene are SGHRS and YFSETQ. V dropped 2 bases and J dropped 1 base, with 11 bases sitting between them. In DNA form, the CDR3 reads TGCGCCAGCAGCTTCTTTGGACAGCGCACAGATACGCAGTATTTT. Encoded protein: CASSFFGQRTDTQYF. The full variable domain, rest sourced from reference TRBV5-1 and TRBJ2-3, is KAGVTQTPRYLIKTRGQQVTLSCSPISGHRSVSWYQQTPGQGLQFLFEYFSETQRNKGNFPGRFSGRQFSNSRSEMNVSTLELGDSALYLCASSFFGQRTDTQYFGPGTRLTVL.

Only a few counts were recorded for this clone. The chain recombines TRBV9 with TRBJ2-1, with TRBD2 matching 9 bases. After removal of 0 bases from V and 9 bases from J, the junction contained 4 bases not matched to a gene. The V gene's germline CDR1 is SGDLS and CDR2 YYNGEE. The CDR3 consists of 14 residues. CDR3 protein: CASSVEGLAREQFF. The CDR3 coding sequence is TGTGCCAGCAGCGTAGAGGGACTAGCTCGTGAGCAGTTCTTC.